The present TCR beta chain was sequenced within a study of blood T cell repertoires in COVID-19. As for the study in general: PBMCs, B-cell-depleted T cells, or T cells were the source of the cDNA or gDNA that made up the material.

Generated by immunoSEQ multiplex PCR, the TCRdb table keeps only in-frame clones and is missing some. The data show 200,000 or so clones, around 80% seen once. Trimming at V came to 4 bases and at J to 2 bases, leaving 10 bases not matched to a gene. Germline V gene sequence: CDR1 SGHNT, CDR2 YYREEE (reference sequence). CDR3 length equals 17 residues. The sequenced material came from peripheral blood. The chain is built from TRBV5-4 and TRBJ2-7, with 12 bases lining up with TRBD2. The TCR comes from a man aged 40-49 years who had recovered from COVID-19. The CDR3 coding sequence is TGTGCCAGCAGCGACGGTCTAGCGGGGGGGCGGGCCTACGAGCAGTACTTC. Translation: CASSDGLAGGRAYEQYF.